This T cell receptor (beta chain) was recovered during a study of shared clonotypes between healthy human individuals. CDR3 length: 16 amino acids. Trimming removed 2 bases from V and 0 bases from J, with 8 bases in between. The germline CDR1 and CDR2 sequences are MDHEN and SYDVKM. Clones were read by immunoSEQ multiplex PCR, and TCRdb kept only the in-frame ones, dropping some. Found here are almost 750,000 clones, approximately 77% of them singletons; the top ten hold under 2%. The study drew its donors from healthy HIV-negative adults without recent acute infections or vaccinations. Sequencing was done on a sample of memory CD4+ T cells sorted from blood. Subset in this sample: CD45RA-negative fraction. The gene calls are TRBV28 and TRBJ2-6; unclear D gene. This receptor was obtained from a woman aged 25 to 39 in good health. In DNA, the CDR3 is TGTGCCAGCAGTTTAGCCTCATACTCTGGGGCCAACGTCCTGACTTTC. This encodes CASSLASYSGANVLTF. Using reference TRBV28 and TRBJ2-6 for the parts outside the CDR3, the full variable domain is DVKVTQSSRYLVKRTGEKVFLECVQDMDHENMFWYRQDPGLGLRLIYFSYDVKMKEKGDIPEGYSVSREKKERFSLILESASTNQTSMYLCASSLASYSGANVLTFGAGSRLTVL.